A single sample gave rise to the 31 T cell receptor beta chains below, sequenced in a study of high-grade serous ovarian cancer treatment subgroups. Tumor samples were taken before definitive surgery or chemotherapy. Sequencing used immunoSEQ multiplex PCR; TCRdb keeps in-frame clones, though not all of them. The sample includes about 4,900 clones, approximately 70% seen only once; the top ten take approximately 9.1%. Source material: tumor tissue. The receptor source for this set is a human donor with high-grade serous ovarian cancer.

This clone was seen more than once but under ten times. The rearrangement links TRBV5-1 to TRBJ2-3, with D possibly TRBD1 on 6 matching bases. V was cut by 2 bases and J by 2 bases, with 9 bases left in between. CDR1 is SGHRS, CDR2 YFSETQ, per germline. This CDR3 region has 14 residues. The CDR3 DNA follows: TGCGCCAGCAGCTTACAGGGATTCACAGATACGCAGTATTTT. Protein: CASSLQGFTDTQYF.

CDR3 region: CASSSFSGANVLTF. The DNA of the CDR3 is TGTGCCAGCAGCTCGTTTTCTGGGGCCAACGTCCTGACTTTC. V usage is TRBV7-9 and J usage is TRBJ2-6; no definite D call. Trimming shortened V by 4 bases and J by 1 base, and 5 bases separated the two germline ends. The CDR3 has 14 residues. Germline V lookup: CDR1 SEHNR, CDR2 FQNEAQ (reference sequence).

Relative to its sample, this clone is medium-sized. This rearrangement joins TRBV5-4 to TRBJ1-4; tentatively, D is TRBD1 (6 bases). Germline CDR1 is SGHNT and CDR2 is YYREEE (reference sequence). CDR3 size: 15 residues. V shed 0 bases and J shed 8 bases, with 14 bases lying between them. CDR3 bases: TGTGCCAGCAGCTTGGGTTTGGACAGTTTGGAAAAACTGTTTTTT. Amino acid sequence: CASSLGLDSLEKLFF.

The V and J genes are TRBV19 and TRBJ1-1, with 9 positions matching TRBD1. V lost 6 bases and J lost 7; bases outside the gene matches: 12. The length of the CDR3 is 15 residues. Germline CDR1 and CDR2: LNHDA and SQIVND (reference sequence). The CDR3 DNA follows: TGTGCCAGTAGCGCACAGGGGGCAAATCAGAATGAAGCTTTCTTT. Translated: CASSAQGANQNEAFF.

The chain has TRBV7-8 and TRBJ2-3; 12 nucleotides match TRBD2. With V trimmed by 4 bases and J by 1 base, 6 bases remained unmatched. The CDR3 length is 17 residues. Per the germline V gene, CDR1 is SGHVS and CDR2 is FQNEAQ. The CDR3 bases are TGTGCCAGCAGCTCCCGGACTAGCGGGAAGGGCACAGATACGCAGTATTTT. Amino acid sequence: CASSSRTSGKGTDTQYF.

The CDR3 DNA reads as TGTGCCAGCGGTCCGGGACTAGAGGCTACACGGGAGCAGTTCTTC. This encodes CASGPGLEATREQFF. The chain employs TRBV6-5 and TRBJ2-1; 8 bases are a match to TRBD2. The CDR3 runs 15 residues. V gave up 8 bases and J gave up 10 bases; unmatched junction bases: 16. Germline loops: CDR1 MNHEY, CDR2 SVGAGI.

Within the sample, this clone is medium-sized. This chain links TRBV7-9 with TRBJ1-1; D might be TRBD1 (6 bases). Germline V lookup: CDR1 SEHNR, CDR2 FQNEAQ (reference sequence). The V gene lost 2 bases and the J gene lost 1 base, with 11 bases spanning the gap. The CDR3 covers 15 residues. The CDR3 DNA sequence: TGTGCCAGCAGCTTATGGGCAGGGGCGAACACTGAAGCTTTCTTT. This gives the protein CASSLWAGANTEAFF. Variable domain in full (rest from reference TRBV7-9 and TRBJ1-1): DTGVSQNPRHKITKRGQNVTFRCDPISEHNRLYWYRQTLGQGPEFLTYFQNEAQLEKSRLLSDRFSAERPKGSFSTLEIQRTEQGDSAMYLCASSLWAGANTEAFFGQGTRLTVV.

In nucleotides, the CDR3 is TGTGCCAGTGTGGACAGACTACGCACAGATACGCAGTATTTT. This sequence encodes CASVDRLRTDTQYF. The rearrangement uses TRBV19 and TRBJ2-3; D is possibly TRBD1 (6 bases). V was cut by 8 bases and J by 1 base, with 13 bases left in between. Germline V CDR1 and CDR2: LNHDA, SQIVND (reference sequence). The CDR3 is made up of 14 amino acids.

On this clone: Other DNA sequences in the sample encode the same CDR3. The rearrangement joins TRBV10-3 to TRBJ1-1; D call uncertain. CDR1 is ENHRY, CDR2 SYGVKD, per germline. The CDR3 loop spans 15 amino acids. With 0 bases removed from V and 5 bases from J, the gap between germline ends came to 13 bases. The CDR3 coding sequence is TGTGCCATCAGTGAGTCGGGAGGGTTGGTTACTGAAGCTTTCTTT. Translation: CAISESGGLVTEAFF.

This clone was detected a few times. The V gene is TRBV7-2, the J gene TRBJ1-2; D is perhaps TRBD1 (6 bases). The CDR3 is made up of 16 amino acids. CDR1 is SGHTA, CDR2 FQGNSA, per germline. V gave up 1 base and J gave up 1 base, with 13 bases separating them. CDR3 sequence reads: CASSLDRDTFNYGYTF. DNA for the CDR3: TGTGCCAGCAGCTTAGACAGGGACACCTTTAACTATGGCTACACCTTC.

This clone was counted only a few times. The gene calls are TRBV2 and TRBJ1-1; D remains ambiguous. Germline CDR1 SNHLY, CDR2 FYNNEI. This CDR3 comprises 14 residues. Trimming took off 4 bases at V and 1 base at J, with 10 bases between the two ends. The CDR3 DNA sequence: TGTGCCAGCAGTGTCCCGGCTGGGAACACTGAAGCTTTCTTT. It translates to CASSVPAGNTEAFF.

The rearrangement links TRBV5-5 to TRBJ1-1; no clear D. Germline assignment: CDR1 SGHKS and CDR2 YYEKEE (reference sequence). V gave up 4 bases and J gave up 1 base, with 14 bases separating them. The CDR3 is 15 amino acids. The CDR3 sequence is CASSQVFKGNTEAFF. The CDR3 DNA is TGTGCCAGCAGCCAAGTGTTTAAGGGGAACACTGAAGCTTTCTTT.

The rearrangement uses TRBV5-1 and TRBJ1-2, with 9 bases matching TRBD1. The germline V gene has CDR1 SGHRS and CDR2 YFSETQ. CDR3 length: 14 amino acids. The V segment lost 5 bases and the J segment 8 bases; nucleotides outside the gene matches: 10. As DNA, the CDR3 is TGCGCCAGCAGTCCAGTACAGGGGGCGCGCGGCTACACCTTC. Protein: CASSPVQGARGYTF.

CDR3: CAWRGLAATDTQYF. The CDR3, as DNA: TGTGCCTGGAGGGGACTAGCGGCAACAGATACGCAGTATTTT. This sequence joins TRBV30 and TRBJ2-3; 11 positions match TRBD2. The CDR3 loop spans 14 amino acids. Trimming removed 3 bases from V and 3 bases from J; junction bases left unmatched: 2. Germline V lookup: CDR1 GTSNPN, CDR2 SVGIG (reference sequence).

The chain combines TRBV7-2 with TRBJ2-3; possible D gene TRBD1, 5 bases. Germline CDR1 SGHTA, CDR2 FQGNSA. The CDR3 contains 14 residues. Trimming removed 1 base at V and 10 bases at J, with 15 bases between. The DNA of the CDR3 is TGTGCCAGCAGCTTAGGGGCAGGGCAAAGGGCGCAGTATTTT. Protein: CASSLGAGQRAQYF.

Only a few counts were recorded for this clone. The chain combines TRBV7-9 with TRBJ1-1; 10 nucleotides match TRBD1. V lost 1 base to trimming and J lost 11 bases; unmatched junction nucleotides: 4. This CDR3 has 13 amino acids. Per the germline V gene, CDR1 is SEHNR and CDR2 is FQNEAQ (reference sequence). The CDR3 sequence: CASSLGQGASAFF. Written as DNA, the CDR3 is TGTGCCAGCAGCTTAGGACAGGGGGCGTCGGCTTTCTTT.

The rearrangement uses TRBV7-8 and TRBJ2-1; no clear D. The CDR3 has 16 residues. Looked up from germline, CDR1 is SGHVS and CDR2 is FQNEAQ. Trimming left V 1 base short and J 9 bases short, with 19 bases between. In DNA form, the CDR3 reads TGTGCCAGCAGCTTAGGATCGAAAGTTCTGCCGCGTGAGCAGTTCTTC. This codes for CASSLGSKVLPREQFF.

This chain connects TRBV5-8 to TRBJ1-5; no clear D. This CDR3 has 14 amino acids. Germline V gene data show CDR1 as SGHTS and CDR2 as YDEGEE. V was trimmed by 4 bases and J by 7 bases, leaving 15 bases between them. CDR3 amino acids: CASSHFFGFQPQHF. CDR3 nucleotides: TGTGCCAGCAGCCATTTTTTTGGGTTCCAGCCCCAGCATTTT.

This clone appeared a few times. V and J are TRBV5-8 and TRBJ1-2; TRBD1 matches at 10 bases. The CDR3 sequence is 15 residues long. With V trimmed by 6 bases and J by 3 bases, 8 bases remained unmatched. Germline assignment: CDR1 SGHTS and CDR2 YDEGEE. The CDR3 sequence: CASTHGTGAYYGYTF. As DNA, the CDR3 is TGTGCCAGCACCCATGGGACAGGGGCCTACTATGGCTACACCTTC. Combining the CDR3 with reference TRBV5-8 and TRBJ1-2 gives the whole variable domain EAGVTQSPTHLIKTRGQQATLRCSPISGHTSVYWYQQALGLGLQFLLWYDEGEERNRGNFPPRFSGRQFPNYSSELNVNALELEDSALYLCASTHGTGAYYGYTFGSGTRLTVV.

This clone was seen a single time. The chain uses TRBV28 and TRBJ2-3; possibly TRBD2 for D (6 bases). V dropped 8 bases and J dropped 4 bases, with 16 bases sitting between them. The germline V gene has CDR1 MDHEN and CDR2 SYDVKM. The CDR3 runs 14 residues. CDR3 DNA sequence: TGTGCCAGCTACACTCGGGAGATCCCAGATACGCAGTATTTT. This encodes CASYTREIPDTQYF.

The V call is TRBV29-1, the J call TRBJ1-2; D is unresolved. There are 11 residues in the CDR3. The V end lost 4 bases, the J end lost 8 bases, and 11 bases lay between the germline ends. The germline CDR1 and CDR2 sequences are SQVTM and ANQGSEA. The CDR3 loop reads CSVGGKRGYTF. Here the CDR3 DNA reads TGCAGCGTTGGGGGAAAGCGCGGCTACACCTTC.

The V call is TRBV7-9, the J call TRBJ2-4; a weak D match, TRBD1 (6 bases). The CDR3 covers 16 residues. Germline V gives CDR1 SEHNR, CDR2 FQNEAQ (reference sequence). V lost 2 bases, J lost 6 bases, and 17 bases lay in between. CDR3 residues: CASSLRVGGDTNIQYF. The CDR3 DNA reads TGTGCCAGCAGCTTAAGAGTGGGTGGGGACACAAACATTCAGTACTTC.

The gene calls are TRBV10-3 and TRBJ1-2; D perhaps matches TRBD1 (6 bases). Looked up from germline, CDR1 is ENHRY and CDR2 is SYGVKD. V was pared by 4 bases and J by 1 base, with 19 bases between. This CDR3 contains 17 residues. CDR3 protein: CAISGPGGAYGNYGYTF. The CDR3 bases are TGTGCCATCAGTGGTCCGGGGGGCGCATACGGTAACTATGGCTACACCTTC.

The chain joins TRBV5-4 to TRBJ1-6; 7 bases are a match to TRBD1. The junction had 8 bases not matched to a gene; V was cut back by 0 bases and J by 8 bases. Germline assignment: CDR1 SGHNT and CDR2 YYREEE (reference sequence). The CDR3 is made up of 16 amino acids. CDR3 nucleotide sequence: TGTGCCAGCAGCTTGGGAATCGGACAGGCACATTCACCCCTCCACTTT. Translation: CASSLGIGQAHSPLHF.

The chain employs TRBV6-5 and TRBJ1-2, with D unclear. This CDR3 is built from 13 residues. V lost 5 bases and J lost 7, with 14 bases in between. The germline V gene encodes CDR1 MNHEY and CDR2 SVGAGI. The CDR3 nucleotides are TGTGCCAGCAGTCCCGGGCCCCGGAGTGGCTACACCTTC. It encodes CASSPGPRSGYTF.

The chain employs TRBV7-9 and TRBJ1-3; D perhaps matches TRBD1 (6 bases). Trimming took 4 bases from V and 4 from J, leaving 20 bases between them. The CDR3 has 17 residues. Germline V lookup: CDR1 SEHNR, CDR2 FQNEAQ (reference sequence). The DNA of the CDR3 is TGTGCCAGCAGCTCCCTCCGGGACACCTCCGGAGGAAACACCATATATTTT. Protein: CASSSLRDTSGGNTIYF.

CDR3 in amino acids: CASRSTGQINTEAFF. The CDR3 DNA reads TGTGCCAGCAGATCGACGGGACAAATAAACACTGAAGCTTTCTTT. The V gene is TRBV6-5, the J gene TRBJ1-1, with a weak D call TRBD1 (6 bases). CDR3 length equals 15 residues. Trimming stripped 6 bases from V and 2 bases from J, with 16 bases between. Germline values: CDR1 MNHEY, CDR2 SVGAGI.

The CDR3 is CASSVGILLGQYF. CDR3 nucleotide sequence: TGTGCCAGCAGTGTCGGCATTCTTCTTGGCCAGTACTTC. The chain combines TRBV2 with TRBJ2-5; D is undetermined. Germline CDR1 and CDR2: SNHLY and FYNNEI. V was pared by 4 bases and J by 10 bases, with 16 bases between. This CDR3 contains 13 residues.

The chain combines TRBV7-3 with TRBJ2-6, with D perhaps matching TRBD2 (6 bases). The CDR3 is 17 amino acids. V lost 7 bases and J 1 base, leaving 17 bases between the germline ends. CDR1 is SGHTA, CDR2 FQGTGA, per germline. The DNA of the CDR3 is TGTGCCAGCACCCTCGGGGGAGCTAAGTCTGGGGCCAACGTCCTGACTTTC. It codes for CASTLGGAKSGANVLTF.

This clone was counted a few times. V and J are TRBV11-2 and TRBJ1-1, with D unclear. The CDR3 is made up of 11 amino acids. The germline V and J ends were trimmed by 3 bases and 6 bases, with 5 bases remaining between them. Germline CDR1 is SGHAT and CDR2 is FQNNGV. The CDR3 loop reads CASSLMAEAFF. The CDR3 region has the DNA TGTGCCAGCAGCTTGATGGCTGAAGCTTTCTTT.

The chain is built from TRBV7-2 and TRBJ2-3, with 7 nucleotides matching TRBD1. J was trimmed by 5 bases and V by 0 bases; bases with no gene match: 8. Germline loops: CDR1 SGHTA, CDR2 FQGNSA. This CDR3 is 16 amino acids long. The CDR3 reads CASSLAGGARRDTQYF. The CDR3 DNA is TGTGCCAGCAGCTTAGCAGGGGGCGCGAGGAGAGATACGCAGTATTTT.